This T cell receptor (beta chain) comes out of a study of CD8 T cells in ankylosing spondylitis. Study-wide findings and caveats: Clones linked to the disease showed a CD8+ phenotype. They occurred at relatively low frequencies in peripheral blood. Significant enrichment of disease-linked clones was reportedly seen in matched ankylosing spondylitis synovial fluid.

Trimming took off 8 bases at V and 4 bases at J, with 16 bases between the two ends. The CDR3 consists of 14 residues. Germline V gene sequence: CDR1 MNHEY, CDR2 SMNVEV (reference sequence). A note on this clonotype: Antigen unknown.

Quantitative 5'-RACE was performed with molecular barcodes, and it yielded the TCR beta libraries. Using its own MiXCR run on the 5' RACE reads, TCRdb lists one record per CDR3 protein. The data show a few hundred thousand distinct CDR3 sequences, approximately 20% seen once. Sequencing was carried out using blood, either unsorted or a sorted T cell fraction (not recorded which). The TCR was taken from a male donor with ankylosing spondylitis or in good health (not recorded which). The rearrangement joins TRBV27 to TRBJ2-3, with D perhaps being TRBD1 or TRBD2 (6 bases each). CDR3 sequence (DNA): TGTGCCAGCCGAAACGGGGGACAACCAGATACGCAGTATTTT. Its protein product is CASRNGGQPDTQYF.